These T cell receptor beta chains were read from a single sample in a study of CD8 T cells in Susac syndrome. TCRdb itself ran the immunoSEQ multiplex PCR reads through MiXCR, one entry per CDR3 protein. The sample consists of roughly 400,000 distinct CDR3 sequences, more than 70% of them appearing once. Input material: CD8+ T cells from PBMCs. The source is a human donor with multiple sclerosis. CDR3s include the opening cysteine and the closing phenylalanine or tryptophan. The order of the fields is J gene, clone size, V gene, D gene, CDR3 protein, CDR3 DNA. The D gene is left open where the match is weak. A row's size may be missing; if present it is once, few, many or a size class.

TRBJ1-5 | . | TRBV27 | . | CASKFEGYNQPQHF | TGTGCCAGCAAGTTCGAGGGCTACAATCAGCCCCAGCATTTT
TRBJ2-3 | . | TRBV6-5 | TRBD2 | CASSFPGLAFTSTDTQYF | TGTGCCAGCAGTTTTCCGGGACTAGCGTTTACTAGCACAGATACGCAGTATTTT
TRBJ1-5 | once | TRBV12-3/TRBV12-4 | . | CASSLSLAGSNQPQHF | TGTGCCAGCAGTTTATCCCTCGCCGGCAGCAATCAGCCCCAGCATTTT
TRBJ1-1 | . | TRBV30 | . | CAWSGGRVTEAFF | TGTGCCTGGAGTGGGGGGCGCGTAACTGAAGCTTTCTTT
TRBJ2-3 | . | TRBV19 | . | CASTDTSSASTDTQYF | TGTGCCAGTACCGATACTAGCTCCGCCAGCACAGATACGCAGTATTTT
TRBJ2-7 | once | TRBV5-1 | . | CASSLRVNLLGADYEQYF | TGCGCCAGCAGCTTGAGGGTTAACTTATTGGGGGCTGACTACGAGCAGTACTTC
TRBJ2-7 | few | TRBV28 | TRBD2 | CASSSQSSGLGGRQYF | TGTGCCAGCAGTTCCCAGTCTAGTGGGCTGGGCGGGAGGCAGTACTTC
TRBJ2-1 | . | TRBV20-1 | . | CSARMRGEGPYNEQSF | TGCAGTGCTAGAATGAGGGGGGAGGGCCCCTACAATGAGCAGTCCTTC
TRBJ2-7 | . | TRBV2 | . | CASSEFGLGYEQYF | TGTGCCAGCAGTGAATTCGGACTCGGCTACGAGCAGTACTTC
TRBJ1-1 | . | TRBV9 | . | CASSVGLSSVVF | TGCGCCAGCAGCGTGGGACTGTCCTCGGTTGTCTTT
TRBJ1-2 | . | TRBV5-6 | . | CASSLRYSVSNGYTF | TGTGCCAGCAGCTTGAGATACTCGGTCAGCAATGGCTACACCTTC
TRBJ1-4 | . | TRBV6-2/TRBV6-3 | . | CASSFATGTNEKLFF | TGTGCCAGCAGTTTCGCCACAGGGACTAATGAAAAACTGTTTTTT
TRBJ2-1 | . | TRBV19 | TRBD1 | CASSPSGTGTHEQFF | TGTGCCAGTAGCCCCTCCGGGACAGGGACCCATGAGCAGTTCTTC
TRBJ2-5 | . | TRBV10-3 | . | CAISDWESQETQYF | TGTGCCATCAGTGACTGGGAATCACAAGAGACCCAGTACTTC
TRBJ2-1 | . | TRBV6-5 | TRBD2 | CASASGSSAYNEQFF | TGTGCCAGCGCTAGCGGGAGCAGCGCCTACAATGAGCAGTTCTTC
TRBJ2-1 | . | TRBV29-1 | . | CSGWKSTSSYNEQFF | TGCAGCGGTTGGAAGTCGACGAGCTCCTACAATGAGCAGTTCTTC
TRBJ1-1 | . | TRBV27 | TRBD1 | CASSFTGGETEAFF | TGTGCCAGCAGTTTCACAGGGGGTGAGACTGAAGCTTTCTTT